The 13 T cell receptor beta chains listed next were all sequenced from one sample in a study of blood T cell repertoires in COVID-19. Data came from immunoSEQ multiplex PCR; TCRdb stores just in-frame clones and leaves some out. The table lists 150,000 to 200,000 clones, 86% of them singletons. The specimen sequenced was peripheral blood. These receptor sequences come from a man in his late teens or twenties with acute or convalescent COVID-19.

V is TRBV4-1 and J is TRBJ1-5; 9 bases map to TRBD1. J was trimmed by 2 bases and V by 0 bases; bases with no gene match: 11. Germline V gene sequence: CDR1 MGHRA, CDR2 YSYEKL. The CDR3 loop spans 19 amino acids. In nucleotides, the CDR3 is TGCGCCAGCAGCCAAGATTGGACAGGGGTTCTTAGTGGCAATCAGCCCCAGCATTTT. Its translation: CASSQDWTGVLSGNQPQHF.

Written as DNA, the CDR3 is TGTGCCAGCAGCGCCGGTAGCGGGGGCTCCTACGAGCAGTACTTC. This translates into CASSAGSGGSYEQYF. The gene calls are TRBV4-2 and TRBJ2-7; 9 bases match TRBD2. V lost 5 bases, J lost 0 bases, and 5 bases stayed unmatched. Per germline, CDR1 LGHNA and CDR2 YNFKEQ. The CDR3 contains 15 residues.

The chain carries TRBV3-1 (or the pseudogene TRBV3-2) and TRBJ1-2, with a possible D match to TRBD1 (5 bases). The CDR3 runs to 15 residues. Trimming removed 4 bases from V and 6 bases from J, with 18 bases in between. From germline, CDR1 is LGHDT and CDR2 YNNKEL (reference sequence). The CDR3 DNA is TGTGCCAGCAGCCCAGTGGGTCAGGGTATTAATGGCTACACCTTC. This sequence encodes CASSPVGQGINGYTF.

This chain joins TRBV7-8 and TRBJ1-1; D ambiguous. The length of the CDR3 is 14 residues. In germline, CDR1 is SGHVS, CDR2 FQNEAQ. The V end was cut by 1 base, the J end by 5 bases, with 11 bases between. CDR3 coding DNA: TGTGCCAGCAGCTTAGATAGCGCGAGAACTGAAGCTTTCTTT. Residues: CASSLDSARTEAFF.

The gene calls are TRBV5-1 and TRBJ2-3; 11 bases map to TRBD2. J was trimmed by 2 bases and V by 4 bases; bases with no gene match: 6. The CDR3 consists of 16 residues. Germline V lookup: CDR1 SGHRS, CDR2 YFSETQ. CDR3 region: CASSGTSGLNTDTQYF. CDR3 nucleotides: TGCGCCAGCAGCGGGACTAGCGGACTAAACACAGATACGCAGTATTTT.

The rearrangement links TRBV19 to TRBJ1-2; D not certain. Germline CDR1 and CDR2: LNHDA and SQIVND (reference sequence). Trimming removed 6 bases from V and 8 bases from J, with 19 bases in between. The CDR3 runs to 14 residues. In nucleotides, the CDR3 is TGTGCCAGTAGACCATTCGGAGGAGCTGGCGGCTACACCTTC. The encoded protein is CASRPFGGAGGYTF.

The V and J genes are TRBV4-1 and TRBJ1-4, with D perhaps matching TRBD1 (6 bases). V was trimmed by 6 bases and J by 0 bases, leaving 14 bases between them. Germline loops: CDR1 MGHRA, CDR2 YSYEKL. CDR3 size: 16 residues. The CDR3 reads CASRFDRYSTNEKLFF. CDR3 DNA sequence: TGCGCCAGCAGGTTTGACAGGTACTCAACTAATGAAAAACTGTTTTTT.

The CDR3 sequence: CASSESVGEKLFF. DNA of the CDR3: TGTGCCAGCAGTGAATCCGTCGGTGAAAAACTGTTTTTT. This chain connects TRBV2 to TRBJ1-4; D ambiguous. The CDR3 is 13 amino acids. In germline, CDR1 is SNHLY, CDR2 FYNNEI. V gave up 2 bases and J gave up 7 bases, with 8 bases separating them.

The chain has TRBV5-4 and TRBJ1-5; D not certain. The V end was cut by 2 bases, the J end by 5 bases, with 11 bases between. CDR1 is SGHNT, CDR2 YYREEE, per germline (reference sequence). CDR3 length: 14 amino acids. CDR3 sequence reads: CASSLRGIDQPQHF. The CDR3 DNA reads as TGTGCCAGCAGCTTAAGAGGGATCGATCAGCCCCAGCATTTT. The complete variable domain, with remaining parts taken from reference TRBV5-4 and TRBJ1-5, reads ETGVTQSPTHLIKTRGQQVTLRCSSQSGHNTVSWYQQALGQGPQFIFQYYREEENGRGNFPPRFSGLQFPNYSSELNVNALELDDSALYLCASSLRGIDQPQHFGDGTRLSIL.

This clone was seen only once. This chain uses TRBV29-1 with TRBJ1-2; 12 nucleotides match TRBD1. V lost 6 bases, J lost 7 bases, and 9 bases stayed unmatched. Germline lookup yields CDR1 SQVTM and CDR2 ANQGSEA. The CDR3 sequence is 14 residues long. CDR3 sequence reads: CSVPTGQGAGGYTF. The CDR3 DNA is TGCAGCGTCCCAACGGGACAGGGGGCCGGTGGCTACACCTTC. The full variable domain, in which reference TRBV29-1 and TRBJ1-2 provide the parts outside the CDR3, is SAVISQKPSRDICQRGTSLTIQCQVDSQVTMMFWYRQQPGQSLTLIATANQGSEATYESGFVIDKFPISRPNLTFSTLTVSNMSPEDSSIYLCSVPTGQGAGGYTFGSGTRLTVV.

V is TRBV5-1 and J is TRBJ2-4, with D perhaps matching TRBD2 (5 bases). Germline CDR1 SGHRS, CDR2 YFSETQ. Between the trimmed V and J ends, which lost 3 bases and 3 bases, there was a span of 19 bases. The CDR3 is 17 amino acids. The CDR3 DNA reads TGCGCCAGCAGCTCCCCGGGGATGGGTGTAGGCAAAAACATTCAGTACTTC. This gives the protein CASSSPGMGVGKNIQYF.

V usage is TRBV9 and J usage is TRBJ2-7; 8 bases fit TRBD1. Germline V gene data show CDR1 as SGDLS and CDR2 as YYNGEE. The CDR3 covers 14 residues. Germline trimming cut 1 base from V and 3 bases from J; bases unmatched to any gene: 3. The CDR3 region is CASSVSTGGYEQYF. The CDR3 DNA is TGTGCCAGCAGCGTATCTACAGGGGGCTACGAGCAGTACTTC.

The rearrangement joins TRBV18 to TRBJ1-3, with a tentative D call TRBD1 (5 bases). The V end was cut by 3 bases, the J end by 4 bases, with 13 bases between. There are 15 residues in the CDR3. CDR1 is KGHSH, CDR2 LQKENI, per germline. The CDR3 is CASSPRAGIGNTIYF. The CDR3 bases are TGTGCCAGCTCACCTCGGGCAGGGATAGGAAACACCATATATTTT.